This T cell receptor beta chain originates from a study of identical twins. Healthy Caucasian donors formed the entire cohort. Germline CDR1 ENHRY, CDR2 SYGVKD. CDR3 length: 17 amino acids. The V and J ends lost 0 bases and 4 bases, in that order; junction bases with no gene match: 11. TCRdb re-called the 5' RACE reads through MiXCR, storing one row per CDR3 protein. The sample gives some 330,000 distinct CDR3 sequences, roughly 10% of which show up once; roughly 8.9% is in the top ten. This clonotype was seen many times. This TCR derives from a woman between 50 and 59 years old in good health. Sequencing was carried out using naive T cells sorted from blood. The rearrangement links TRBV10-3 to TRBJ2-5; 7 bases fit TRBD1. The CDR3 is CAISESRRQGVGETQYF. The CDR3 DNA sequence: TGTGCCATCAGTGAGTCCCGACGGCAGGGGGTAGGAGAGACCCAGTACTTC.